This TCR beta chain was recorded in a study of cytotoxic CD8 clonotypes in ibrutinib-treated CLL. Study at large: Response sampling came at median about a year of treatment, ranging roughly 6 to 40 months. Among the samples, the mean was about 260,000 productive templates and fewer than 95,000 productive rearrangements. Findings of the study overall: There were differences in sampling times between sustained-remission and progressing patients. Clonality measured at baseline exceeded age-matched healthy donors, tracking circulating CD8+ T-cell counts.

V lost 3 bases to trimming and J lost 2 bases; unmatched junction nucleotides: 6. This CDR3 has 15 residues. CDR1 is MNHEY, CDR2 SVGAGI, per germline. Generated by immunoSEQ multiplex PCR, the TCRdb table keeps only in-frame clones and is missing some. This table holds a few hundred thousand clones, about 80% found once. Points on this clone: Its antigen is unidentified.

This TCR came from a human donor with chronic lymphocytic leukemia. This sample comprised PBMCs, obtained before ibrutinib treatment. V gene TRBV6-5 combines with J gene TRBJ2-7, with 8 bases matching TRBD2. The CDR3 DNA reads as TGTGCCAGCAGTTATCAGCGGGAGCTACCCTACGAGCAGTACTTC. Protein product: CASSYQRELPYEQYF.